The 22 T cell receptor beta chains below all came from one sample that was sequenced in a study of T cell responses to AZD1222 COVID-19 vaccine. The table came from immunoSEQ multiplex PCR; TCRdb's copy has only in-frame clones and leaves some out. The table lists under 150,000 clones, about nine tenths of them singletons, with roughly 2.3% in the top ten. The sequencing here drew on peripheral blood, taken on day 0 of AZD1222 vaccination. The receptors were gathered from an adult in good health.

This clone showed up just once. The chain recombines TRBV27 with TRBJ1-2, with D tentatively TRBD1 (5 bases). Trimming cost V 6 bases and J 4 bases, with 15 bases left between them. The CDR3 consists of 14 residues. In germline, CDR1 is MNHEY, CDR2 SMNVEV (reference sequence). The DNA for the CDR3 is TGTGCCAGCAGCAGTCAGGGACCTGCCTATGGCTACACCTTC. Its protein product is CASSSQGPAYGYTF.

Only one count was recorded for this clone. This chain joins TRBV6-5 and TRBJ1-2; no definite D call. This CDR3 is 15 amino acids long. Deletions cut 2 bases from V and 4 bases from J, with 14 bases between. Germline V gene lookup returns CDR1 MNHEY and CDR2 SVGAGI. The CDR3 sequence: CASSYDAGGGYGYTF. The CDR3 DNA sequence: TGTGCCAGCAGTTACGACGCAGGCGGAGGCTATGGCTACACCTTC.

The gene calls are TRBV6-6 and TRBJ2-5; D might be TRBD1 or TRBD2, each matching 7 bases. The V gene's germline CDR1 is MNHNY and CDR2 SVGAGI (reference sequence). The CDR3 is 16 residues long. Trimming took 0 bases from V and 6 from J, leaving 17 bases between them. The CDR3 loop reads CASSYSLQGREKTQYF. CDR3 coding DNA: TGTGCCAGCAGTTACTCTTTACAGGGGCGGGAGAAGACCCAGTACTTC.

The rearrangement uses TRBV28 and TRBJ1-6, with D possibly matching TRBD1 (6 bases). This CDR3 is 15 amino acids long. The V and J ends lost 6 bases and 4 bases respectively, with 13 bases between them. Germline CDR1 reads MDHEN; CDR2 reads SYDVKM. The CDR3 DNA is TGTGCCAGCAGCCCAGGGGCCCCATATAATTCACCCCTCCACTTT. It is translated as CASSPGAPYNSPLHF.

The chain recombines TRBV18 with TRBJ1-1; D remains unclear. Germline V lookup: CDR1 KGHSH, CDR2 LQKENI. Trimming took off 6 bases at V and 3 bases at J, with 14 bases between the two ends. This CDR3 comprises 14 residues. The CDR3 reads CASSGMGRDTEAFF. Written as DNA, the CDR3 is TGTGCCAGCTCCGGGATGGGTAGGGACACTGAAGCTTTCTTT.

This clone was recorded only once. The chain has TRBV28 and TRBJ1-2; perhaps TRBD1 as D (5 bases). The CDR3 has 14 residues. The germline V gene has CDR1 MDHEN and CDR2 SYDVKM. V lost 2 bases and J 8 bases, leaving 15 bases between the germline ends. The CDR3 DNA follows: TGTGCCAGCAGTTTAGGGGGTATTCTCGACGGCTACACCTTC. Encoded protein: CASSLGGILDGYTF.

The rearrangement joins TRBV3-1 (or the pseudogene TRBV3-2) to TRBJ1-6; D possibly corresponds to TRBD1 (6 bases). The CDR3 is 14 amino acids. The germline CDR1 and CDR2 sequences are LGHDT and YNNKEL (reference sequence). The germline V and J ends were trimmed by 8 bases and 5 bases, with 13 bases remaining between them. CDR3 sequence (DNA): TGTGCCAGCGCCAGTAGGGGGAATAATTCACCCCTCCACTTT. Translating gives CASASRGNNSPLHF.

V and J are TRBV28 and TRBJ1-5; D possibly corresponds to TRBD1 (6 bases). V lost 7 bases to trimming and J lost 7 bases, with 17 bases between them. Germline V gene lookup returns CDR1 MDHEN and CDR2 SYDVKM. The CDR3 covers 14 residues. CDR3 loop: CASTLWGPEQPQHF. The CDR3 region has the DNA TGTGCCAGCACCCTCTGGGGGCCGGAACAGCCCCAGCATTTT.

The chain is built from TRBV13 and TRBJ1-2; 7 nucleotides match TRBD1. CDR1 and CDR2 (germline): PRHDT, FYEKMQ (reference sequence). The CDR3 runs 13 residues. V lost 6 bases to trimming and J lost 2 bases; unmatched junction nucleotides: 3. This CDR3 is CASSVGGNYGYTF. The DNA of the CDR3 is TGTGCCAGCAGTGTAGGGGGCAACTATGGCTACACCTTC. The complete variable domain, with remaining parts taken from reference TRBV13 and TRBJ1-2, reads AAGVIQSPRHLIKEKRETATLKCYPIPRHDTVYWYQQGPGQDPQFLISFYEKMQSDKGSIPDRFSAQQFSDYHSELNMSSLELGDSALYFCASSVGGNYGYTFGSGTRLTVV.

The chain is built from TRBV19 and TRBJ1-2; D unresolved. Per germline, CDR1 LNHDA and CDR2 SQIVND (reference sequence). Trimming left V 5 bases short and J 5 bases short, with 12 bases between. The CDR3 runs to 13 residues. In DNA form, the CDR3 reads TGTGCCAGTAGTCACGACGGAGAATATGGCTACACCTTC. Protein: CASSHDGEYGYTF.

This chain connects TRBV11-2 to TRBJ2-5; D uncertain. CDR1 and CDR2 from the germline V gene are SGHAT and FQNNGV. The CDR3 has 16 amino acids. Trimming removed 6 bases from V and 2 bases from J, with 19 bases in between. CDR3 in amino acids: CASRFSPWPQQETQYF. CDR3 coding DNA: TGTGCCAGCAGATTTAGCCCCTGGCCTCAGCAAGAGACCCAGTACTTC.

V and J are TRBV10-2 and TRBJ2-3; 10 positions match TRBD1. Germline-derived CDR1 and CDR2 are WSHSY and SAAADI. V lost 6 bases to trimming and J lost 2 bases; unmatched junction nucleotides: 5. This CDR3 contains 15 residues. The CDR3, as DNA: TGCGCCAGCAGGGGGACAGGGGAACCCACAGATACGCAGTATTTT. Residues: CASRGTGEPTDTQYF.

The V call is TRBV30, the J call TRBJ1-1, with D maybe TRBD1 (5 bases). The CDR3 runs 14 residues. V lost 0 bases and J lost 7, with 15 bases in between. Per the germline V gene, CDR1 is GTSNPN and CDR2 is SVGIG (reference sequence). CDR3 sequence: CAWSVRPGKSEAFF. The CDR3 DNA sequence: TGTGCCTGGAGTGTAAGGCCAGGGAAAAGTGAAGCTTTCTTT.

The V call is TRBV19, the J call TRBJ2-1; 9 bases align to TRBD2. Germline V CDR1 and CDR2: LNHDA, SQIVND (reference sequence). This CDR3 region has 15 residues. Trimming at V came to 7 bases and at J to 9 bases, leaving 13 bases not matched to a gene. CDR3 sequence (DNA): TGTGCCAGTATGATGACTAGCGGCTTGGGGGGTGAGCAGTTCTTC. Its protein product is CASMMTSGLGGEQFF.

This rearrangement joins TRBV21-1 to TRBJ2-2; the listed D gene, TRBD2, was not tested against the DNA. TRBV21-1 is termed a pseudogene. The CDR3 is made up of 21 amino acids. The CDR3 sequence is CASSPRRPFPGGRWNTGELFF. CDR3 in DNA: TGTGCCAGCAGCCCCCGTCGACCGTTCCCTGGCGGGAGGTGGAACACCGGGGAGCTGTTTTTT.

V gene TRBV28 combines with J gene TRBJ1-2, with D tentatively TRBD1 (6 bases). The CDR3 has 15 amino acids. The V end was cut by 6 bases, the J end by 1 base, with 15 bases between. Germline V gene data show CDR1 as MDHEN and CDR2 as SYDVKM. For the CDR3, the DNA is TGTGCCAGCAGCCCCACAGGGCCCAATAACTATGGCTACACCTTC. It translates to CASSPTGPNNYGYTF.

J is TRBJ1-1 and V is TRBV5-4, with a weak D call TRBD1 (5 bases). The CDR3 has 15 residues. Trimming took 7 bases from V and 1 from J, leaving 17 bases between them. CDR1 is SGHNT and CDR2 is YYREEE in the germline V gene (reference sequence). CDR3 residues: CASGRGSGENTEAFF. As DNA, the CDR3 is TGTGCCAGCGGCCGTGGTTCGGGGGAGAACACTGAAGCTTTCTTT.

The rearrangement links TRBV2 to TRBJ1-5, with D unresolved. CDR1 and CDR2 (germline): SNHLY, FYNNEI. This CDR3 comprises 13 residues. The V end was cut by 2 bases, the J end by 11 bases, with 13 bases between. The chain's CDR3 is CASSEFRALAQHF. The CDR3 bases are TGTGCCAGCAGTGAATTCCGGGCGTTGGCCCAGCATTTT. Complete variable domain (other parts from reference TRBV2 and TRBJ1-5): EPEVTQTPSHQVTQMGQEVILRCVPISNHLYFYWYRQILGQKVEFLVSFYNNEISEKSEIFDDQFSVERPDGSNFTLKIRSTKLEDSAMYFCASSEFRALAQHFGDGTRLSIL.

The chain couples TRBV5-4 to TRBJ2-5; TRBD2 agrees at 9 bases. Trimming at V came to 5 bases and at J to 4 bases, leaving 9 bases not matched to a gene. The V gene's germline CDR1 is SGHNT and CDR2 YYREEE (reference sequence). The CDR3 contains 15 residues. The CDR3 is CASRGDSGSRETQYF. CDR3 nucleotides: TGTGCCAGCAGGGGAGATAGCGGGAGCCGAGAGACCCAGTACTTC.

The chain has TRBV5-4 and TRBJ2-3, with 10 bases identical to TRBD2. V trimming: 4 bases; J trimming: 3 bases; junction bases outside the gene matches: 14. The germline V gene encodes CDR1 SGHNT and CDR2 YYREEE (reference sequence). CDR3 length: 18 residues. The CDR3 protein is CASSKRTASGSRTDTQYF. The CDR3 DNA is TGTGCCAGCAGCAAAAGGACTGCTAGCGGGAGTCGAACAGATACGCAGTATTTT.

The genes are TRBV24-1 and TRBJ1-1, with TRBD1 identical over 10 bases. This CDR3 spans 18 amino acids. Germline trimming cut 0 bases from V and 1 base from J; bases unmatched to any gene: 7. CDR1 and CDR2 (germline): KGHDR, SFDVKD. The CDR3 loop is CATSDLTGTGAPNTEAFF. The CDR3 DNA sequence: TGTGCCACCAGTGATTTGACCGGGACAGGGGCCCCGAACACTGAAGCTTTCTTT.

The chain recombines TRBV7-2 with TRBJ1-6; perhaps TRBD1 as D (5 bases). The CDR3 consists of 19 residues. Per germline, CDR1 SGHTA and CDR2 FQGNSA. The V and J ends lost 1 base and 9 bases respectively, with 25 bases between them. The DNA of the CDR3 is TGTGCCAGCAGCTTAGAGAGGGGAGGGACGGTTTTATTCAGTTCACCCCTCCACTTT. The encoded protein is CASSLERGGTVLFSSPLHF.